The T cell receptor beta chain under discussion was sequenced for a study of T cell changes during pregnancy in multiple sclerosis. From germline, CDR1 is LNHDA and CDR2 SQIVND (reference sequence). The CDR3 contains 15 residues. V was pared by 10 bases and J by 4 bases, with 12 bases of the junction left unmatched. Sequencing was performed with immunoSEQ multiplex PCR; in TCRdb, only in-frame clones are kept and a portion is missing. The sample lists 95,000 to 100,000 clones, about nine tenths occurring once. The sequence was collected from a female donor with multiple sclerosis, enrolled in a pregnancy study. J is TRBJ1-1 and V is TRBV19; 10 nucleotides agree with TRBD1. Sequencing used peripheral blood, obtained in the second trimester of pregnancy. The CDR3 nucleotides are TGTGCCACAAAGGACAGGGGGTTTGGCGGCACTGAAGCTTTCTTT. Translation: CATKDRGFGGTEAFF.